The 12 T cell receptor beta chains given below trace back to one sample, sequenced in a study of regulatory T cells in long-lasting Graves disease. Time point meaning: persistent/refractory GD, antithyroid drugs over 5 years with positive TRAb. The TCR library used RNA extracted from PBMCs. Construction of the TCR beta libraries employed iRepertoire HTBI primers in conjunction with Arm-PCR of CDR3 regions. MiXCR, run by TCRdb on the multiplex PCR reads, gives a single entry per CDR3 protein. The sample contains 450,000 or so distinct CDR3 sequences, roughly 23% of which appear only once. The specimen was peripheral blood mononuclear cells (PBMCs), collected when the disease was refractory, from a patient treated with antithyroid drugs. Source of these receptors: a female donor with Graves disease.

This clonotype was counted ten times or more. V gene TRBV7-2 combines with J gene TRBJ2-5, with D perhaps matching TRBD2 (6 bases). V gave up 5 bases and J gave up 1 base, with 14 bases separating them. Looked up from germline, CDR1 is SGHTA and CDR2 is FQGNSA. This CDR3 has 15 amino acids. The CDR3: CASSPKVSGQETQYF. Written as DNA, the CDR3 is TGTGCCAGCAGCCCAAAAGTTAGCGGCCAAGAGACCCAGTACTTC.

Comment on this clonotype: A much more abundant neighbour one base away suggests this may be a read error. The chain recombines TRBV7-2 with TRBJ1-2; tentatively, D is TRBD1 (5 bases). In germline, CDR1 is SGHTA, CDR2 FQGNSA. The germline V and J ends were trimmed by 5 bases and 4 bases, with 14 bases remaining between them. CDR3 length: 14 residues. For the CDR3, the DNA is TGTGCCAGCAGCCTCCAGACAGCTAGCTATGGCTACACCTTC. Translating gives CASSLQTASYGYTF.

This clonotype was seen more than once but under ten times. V usage is TRBV29-1 and J usage is TRBJ1-1; D remains ambiguous. The V and J ends lost 6 bases and 3 bases respectively, with 14 bases between them. This CDR3 region has 13 residues. In germline, CDR1 is SQVTM, CDR2 ANQGSEA. DNA for the CDR3: TGCAGCGTGCTCCGTGGGCCCGACACTGAAGCTTTCTTT. Protein product: CSVLRGPDTEAFF.

This clonotype was seen more than once but under ten times. The genes are TRBV7-8 and TRBJ1-2, with a weak D call TRBD1 (5 bases). Trimming pared 2 bases from V and 1 base from J, leaving 14 bases between. Germline CDR1 is SGHVS and CDR2 is FQNEAQ. This CDR3 contains 16 residues. The CDR3 is CASSLYLRANNYGYTF. The DNA for the CDR3 is TGTGCCAGCAGCTTATATCTCAGGGCGAATAACTATGGCTACACCTTC.

This clonotype has more than one count but fewer than ten. The genes are TRBV28 and TRBJ2-3; D not certain. Trimming removed 8 bases at V and 6 bases at J, with 15 bases between. This CDR3 spans 13 amino acids. Germline V gives CDR1 MDHEN, CDR2 SYDVKM. CDR3 residues: CASVLAGPDTQYF. The CDR3 DNA reads as TGTGCCAGCGTCTTAGCTGGCCCCGATACGCAGTATTTT.

This chain uses TRBV6-2 or TRBV6-3 with TRBJ2-7; no firm D call. From germline, CDR1 is MNHEY and CDR2 SVGEGT. The CDR3 is 14 residues long. Trimming removed 4 bases at V and 0 bases at J, with 10 bases between. CDR3 DNA: TGTGCCAGCAGTTGGGATCAACGCTCCTACGAGCAGTACTTC. It yields the protein CASSWDQRSYEQYF.

DNA for the CDR3: TGTGCCAGCAGCCCGGGACGGATGGCCTACGAGCAGTACTTC. This translates into CASSPGRMAYEQYF. The V gene is TRBV7-2, the J gene TRBJ2-7; the D gene could be TRBD1 or TRBD2 (5 bases each). Germline V gives CDR1 SGHTA, CDR2 FQGNSA. With 5 bases removed from V and 2 bases from J, the gap between germline ends came to 13 bases. The CDR3 has 14 residues.

Concerning this clonotype: A much larger clone lies a single base off, so this may be a read error. This chain connects TRBV27 to TRBJ1-4; D is ambiguous. CDR3 length: 16 amino acids. Germline V gene data show CDR1 as MNHEY and CDR2 as SMNVEV (reference sequence). This CDR3 reads CAGSFFVGGTNEKLFF. For the CDR3, the DNA is TGTGCCGGCAGTTTTTTTGTAGGAGGCACTAATGAAAAACTGTTTTTT.

The chain couples TRBV10-3 to TRBJ2-7, with D unresolved. Per the germline V gene, CDR1 is ENHRY and CDR2 is SYGVKD. The CDR3 spans 16 residues. The V and J ends lost 1 base and 2 bases respectively, with 15 bases between them. The DNA for the CDR3 is TGTGCCATCAGTGAGTTTCAGCTGCAAGGGCCCTACGAGCAGTACTTC. Its protein product is CAISEFQLQGPYEQYF.

Many counts were recorded for this clonotype. The V call is TRBV28, the J call TRBJ2-7; D remains unclear. CDR1 and CDR2 (germline): MDHEN, SYDVKM. This CDR3 has 10 residues. The ends were cut back, 6 bases at V and 4 bases at J, with 4 bases in the middle. The CDR3 DNA follows: TGTGCCAGCAGCAAATACGAGCAGTACTTC. This translates into CASSKYEQYF.

The J gene is TRBJ1-2, the V gene TRBV25-1; D gene uncertain. CDR1 is MGHDK, CDR2 SYGVNS, per germline. The CDR3 sequence is 11 residues long. V lost 4 bases to trimming and J lost 8 bases, with 8 bases between them. CDR3 DNA sequence: TGTGCCAGCAGTGGATATCAGGGCTACACCTTC. Translating gives CASSGYQGYTF.

V and J are TRBV18 and TRBJ1-6, with D unresolved. CDR3 length: 12 residues. Trimming left V 1 base short and J 8 bases short, with 3 bases between. From germline, CDR1 is KGHSH and CDR2 LQKENI. CDR3 bases: TGTGCCAGCTCACCACAGGATTCACCCCTCCACTTT. Protein product: CASSPQDSPLHF.